The clone carrying this T cell receptor beta chain was seen a single time. Its target is not known. At one of its ends the junction is not consistent with the germline gene, which may arise from a read error. RNA transcripts were the template for amplifying TCR beta CDR3 regions. HTBI primers were used for first-round RT-PCR of the TCR CDR3. From the multiplex PCR reads, TCRdb called clonotypes with MiXCR, one entry per CDR3 protein. The sample carries around 760,000 distinct CDR3 sequences, just over 35% recorded once. Over 18 months, lack of ophthalmopathy progression marked Graves' hyperthyroidism as stable. Reasons for excluding patients were uncontrolled infection, other autoimmune disease, pregnancy or lactation. Isolation of PBMCs was performed on about 10 ml fresh peripheral blood. Germline loops: CDR1 SEHNR, CDR2 FQNEAQ (reference sequence). This CDR3 has 9 amino acids. The data belong to a study of T cells in Graves' hyperthyroidism and ophthalmopathy.

General study results and limits: Most thyroid-expanded clonotypes above 0.001 were also found in blood.

The chain uses TRBV7-9 and TRBJ2-5; no reliable D call. Sample: blood. This receptor was identified in a woman aged 40 to 50 with Graves' hyperthyroidism. CDR3 in amino acids: CASSKARDF. DNA for the CDR3: TGTGCCAGCAGCAAGGCCCGGGACTTC.